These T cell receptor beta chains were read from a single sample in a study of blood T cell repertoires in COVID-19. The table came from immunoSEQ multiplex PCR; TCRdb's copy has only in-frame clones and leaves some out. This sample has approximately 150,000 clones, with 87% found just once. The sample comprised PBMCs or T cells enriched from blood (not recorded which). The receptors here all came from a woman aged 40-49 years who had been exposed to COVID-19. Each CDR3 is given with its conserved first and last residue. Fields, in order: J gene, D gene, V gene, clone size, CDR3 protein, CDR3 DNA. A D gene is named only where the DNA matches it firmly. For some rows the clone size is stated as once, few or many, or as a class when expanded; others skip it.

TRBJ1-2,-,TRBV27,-,CASSWGWGYGYTF,TGTGCCAGCAGCTGGGGCTGGGGCTATGGCTACACCTTC
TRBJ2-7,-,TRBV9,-,CASSPRGANPSYEQYF,TGTGCCAGCAGCCCCCGGGGGGCTAACCCCTCCTACGAGCAGTACTTC
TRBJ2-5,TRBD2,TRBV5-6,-,CASSFKRTSWQETQYF,TGTGCCAGCAGCTTTAAGAGGACTAGTTGGCAAGAGACCCAGTACTTC
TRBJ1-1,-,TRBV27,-,CASSPGLGNTEAFF,TGTGCCAGCAGTCCAGGGTTGGGGAACACTGAAGCTTTCTTT
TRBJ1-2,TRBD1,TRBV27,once,CASSLRTGQGSTGGNYGYTF,TGTGCCAGCAGTTTACGTACCGGACAGGGGTCTACCGGGGGTAACTATGGCTACACCTTC
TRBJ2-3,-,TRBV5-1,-,CASSPSAADTQYF,TGCGCCAGCAGCCCATCTGCGGCAGATACGCAGTATTTT
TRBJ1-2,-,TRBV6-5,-,CASRGRQERNYGYTF,TGTGCCAGCAGGGGTAGACAGGAACGTAACTATGGCTACACCTTC
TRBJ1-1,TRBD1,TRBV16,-,CASSHPGTGGPEAFF,TGTGCCAGCAGCCACCCCGGGACAGGGGGCCCTGAAGCTTTCTTT
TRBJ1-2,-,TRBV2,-,CASRDAAGSYGYTF,TGTGCCAGCAGGGATGCGGCGGGTTCGTATGGCTACACCTTC
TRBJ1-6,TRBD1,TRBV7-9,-,CASSPRQGNSPLHF,TGTGCCAGCAGCCCGCGACAGGGAAATTCACCCCTCCACTTT
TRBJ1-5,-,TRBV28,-,CASSLGPDSNQPQHF,TGTGCCAGCAGTTTAGGCCCGGACAGTAATCAGCCCCAGCATTTT
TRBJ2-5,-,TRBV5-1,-,CASSLGGLLETQYF,TGCGCCAGCAGCTTGGGAGGGCTATTAGAGACCCAGTACTTC
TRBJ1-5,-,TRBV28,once,CASSLSGTNQPQHF,TGTGCCAGCAGTTTATCGGGGACAAATCAGCCCCAGCATTTT
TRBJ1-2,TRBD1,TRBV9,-,CASSVSGGSYGYTF,TGTGCCAGCAGCGTATCAGGGGGAAGTTATGGCTACACCTTC
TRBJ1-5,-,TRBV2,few,CASSVIGGGSQPQHF,TGTGCCAGCAGTGTGATTGGGGGGGGGTCCCAGCCCCAGCATTTT
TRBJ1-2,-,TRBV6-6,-,CASSYSRGQGYTF,TGTGCCAGCAGTTACTCCCGCGGACAGGGCTACACCTTC
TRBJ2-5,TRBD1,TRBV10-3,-,CAISSTGGRETQYF,TGTGCCATCAGTTCTACAGGGGGAAGAGAGACCCAGTACTTC
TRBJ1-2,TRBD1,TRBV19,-,CASSLGTGYGYTF,TGTGCCAGTTCATTGGGGACAGGCTATGGCTACACCTTC
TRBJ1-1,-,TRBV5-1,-,CASSEGAQNTEAFF,TGCGCCAGCAGCGAAGGGGCTCAGAACACTGAAGCTTTCTTT
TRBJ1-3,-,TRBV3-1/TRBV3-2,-,CASSQEGEDSGNTIYF,TGTGCCAGCAGCCAAGAAGGGGAGGACTCTGGAAACACCATATATTTT
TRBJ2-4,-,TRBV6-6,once,CASSRTGSAKNIQYF,TGTGCCAGCAGCCGCACAGGGAGTGCCAAAAACATTCAGTACTTC
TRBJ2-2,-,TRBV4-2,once,CASSQDLVDTGELFF,TGTGCCAGCAGCCAAGATTTAGTGGACACCGGGGAGCTGTTTTTT
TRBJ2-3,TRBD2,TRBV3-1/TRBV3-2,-,CASSQWGGGTDTQYF,TGTGCCAGCAGCCAGTGGGGGGGTGGCACAGATACGCAGTATTTT
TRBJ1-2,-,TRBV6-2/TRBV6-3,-,CASSHPSTDFTYGYTF,TGTGCCAGCAGCCACCCATCGACAGACTTTACCTATGGCTACACCTTC
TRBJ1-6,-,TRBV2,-,CASRGGLSSYNSPLHF,TGTGCCAGCAGGGGGGGACTGAGCTCCTATAATTCACCCCTCCACTTT
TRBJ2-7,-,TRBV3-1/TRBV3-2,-,CASSPRDTYEQYF,TGTGCCAGCAGCCCCCGGGACACCTACGAGCAGTACTTC
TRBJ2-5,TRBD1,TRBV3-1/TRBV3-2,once,CASSPLAFGTAPETQYF,TGTGCCAGCAGCCCGCTCGCTTTCGGGACAGCCCCAGAGACCCAGTACTTC
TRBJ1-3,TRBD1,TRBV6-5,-,CAGRDRTLSGNTIYF,TGTGCCGGCAGGGACAGGACTCTCTCTGGAAACACCATATATTTT
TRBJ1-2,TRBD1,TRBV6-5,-,CASSYRGQGSYGYTF,TGTGCCAGCAGTTACCGAGGACAGGGTTCTTATGGCTACACCTTC
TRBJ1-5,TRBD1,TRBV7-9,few,CASSLGRGDQPQHF,TGTGCCAGCAGCTTAGGCAGGGGGGATCAGCCCCAGCATTTT
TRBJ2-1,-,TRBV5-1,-,CASSLAGEQFF,TGCGCCAGCAGCTTGGCGGGTGAGCAGTTCTTC
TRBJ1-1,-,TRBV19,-,CASTTRGGSTEAFF,TGTGCCAGTACTACTAGGGGGGGGTCCACTGAAGCTTTCTTT
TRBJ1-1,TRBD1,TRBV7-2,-,CASSLMGQYVKGEAFF,TGTGCCAGCAGCTTAATGGGACAGTATGTAAAGGGTGAAGCTTTCTTT
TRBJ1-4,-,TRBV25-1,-,CASSVPGATNEKLFF,TGTGCCAGCAGTGTCCCCGGTGCAACTAATGAAAAACTGTTTTTT
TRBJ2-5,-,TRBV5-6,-,CASSWTALTQETQYF,TGTGCCAGCAGCTGGACAGCGCTCACCCAAGAGACCCAGTACTTC
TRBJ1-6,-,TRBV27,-,CASSFPPGEANSPLHF,TGTGCCAGCAGTTTCCCTCCGGGAGAAGCAAATTCACCCCTCCACTTT
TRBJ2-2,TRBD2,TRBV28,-,CASSSLRLLAGRGGELFF,TGTGCCAGCAGTTCACTCCGCCTACTAGCGGGAAGGGGTGGGGAGCTGTTTTTT
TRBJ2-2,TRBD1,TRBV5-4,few,CASSLGQGRNTGELFF,TGTGCCAGCAGCTTGGGACAGGGCAGGAACACCGGGGAGCTGTTTTTT
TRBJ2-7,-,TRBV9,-,CASSVAPQDSYEQYF,TGTGCCAGCAGCGTAGCTCCCCAGGACTCCTACGAGCAGTACTTC